This is a list of T cell receptor beta chains from one sample in a study of T cells in Graves' hyperthyroidism and ophthalmopathy. TCRdb itself ran the multiplex PCR reads through MiXCR, one entry per CDR3 protein. The table includes about 250,000 distinct CDR3 sequences, around 26% detected once. Sequenced sample: blood. The source of these receptors is a woman between 35 and 50 years old with Graves' ophthalmopathy. The CDR3 runs from the conserved cysteine through the conserved F or W. The D gene is left open where the match is weak. For some rows the clone size is stated as once, few or many, or as a class when expanded; others skip it.

clone_size,d_call,j_call,v_call,cdr3_aa,cdr3_nt
many,-,TRBJ1-5,TRBV6-2/TRBV6-3,CASSQGQTSFGQPQHF,TGTGCCAGCAGCCAAGGACAGACCTCGTTTGGTCAGCCCCAGCATTTT
many,TRBD1,TRBJ1-2,TRBV19,CASSPTTGRPNYGYTF,TGTGCCAGTAGTCCAACGACAGGGAGGCCTAACTATGGCTACACCTTC
many,-,TRBJ2-7,TRBV4-2,CASSQELGGTYEQYF,TGTGCCAGCAGCCAAGAGCTAGGAGGAACCTACGAGCAGTACTTC
few,-,TRBJ2-7,TRBV13,CASSWTGHGFSGWGNEQYF,TGTGCCAGCAGCTGGACGGGACACGGCTTTTCCGGGTGGGGAAACGAGCAGTACTTC
many,-,TRBJ2-7,TRBV27,CASRPTGSIYEQYF,TGTGCCAGCAGACCTACAGGGAGTATCTACGAGCAGTACTTC
-,TRBD2,TRBJ2-7,TRBV27,CASSFGTSGSSEQYF,TGTGCCAGCAGCTTCGGGACTAGCGGGAGCAGCGAGCAGTACTTC
-,-,TRBJ1-5,TRBV6-2/TRBV6-3,CASSFRGLNQPQPF,TGTGCCAGCAGTTTCCGAGGCTTGAATCAGCCCCAGCCTTTT
many,-,TRBJ1-1,TRBV27,CASSSGNTEAFF,TGTGCCAGCAGTTCAGGGAACACTGAAGCTTTCTTT
few,-,TRBJ2-7,TRBV6-5,CASSYMTGDYEQCF,TGTGCCAGCAGTTACATGACAGGCGATTACGAGCAGTGCTTC
-,-,TRBJ1-5,TRBV19,CASGDFGSNQPQHF,TGTGCCAGTGGGGATTTTGGTAGCAATCAGCCCCAGCATTTT
-,TRBD1,TRBJ2-2,TRBV29-1,CSVRGQGTGELFF,TGCAGCGTGCGCGGACAGGGGACCGGGGAGCTGTTTTTT
many,TRBD1,TRBJ1-2,TRBV6-1,CASSVPGQGSNYGYTF,TGTGCCAGCAGCGTCCCGGGACAGGGTTCCAACTATGGCTACACCTTC
many,-,TRBJ1-6,TRBV30,CAWSQSDANSPLHF,TGTGCCTGGAGTCAGAGCGACGCTAATTCACCCCTCCACTTT
few,-,TRBJ2-2,TRBV28,CASTTRVADTGELFF,TGTGCCAGCACAACGAGAGTAGCGGATACCGGGGAGCTGTTTTTT
many,-,TRBJ2-5,TRBV25-1,CASSEVRGGDETQYF,TGTGCCAGCAGTGAAGTCCGGGGCGGGGACGAGACCCAGTACTTC
many,-,TRBJ2-7,TRBV28,CASSLLFYEQYF,TGTGCCAGCAGTTTACTCTTCTACGAGCAGTACTTC
many,-,TRBJ1-1,TRBV6-5,CATLTSAEAFF,TGTGCCACCTTGACATCGGCTGAAGCTTTCTTT
many,-,TRBJ2-7,TRBV7-2,CASSLNAQGDEQYF,TGTGCCAGCAGCTTAAACGCCCAGGGAGATGAGCAGTACTTC
-,-,TRBJ2-7,TRBV19,CASNDPGTTYEQYF,TGTGCCAGTAACGATCCAGGTACCACCTACGAGCAGTACTTC
many,-,TRBJ1-5,TRBV4-1,CASSLVGPGGISNQPQHF,TGCGCCAGCAGCCTAGTGGGGCCGGGGGGCATTAGCAATCAGCCCCAGCATTTT
many,-,TRBJ1-5,TRBV30,CAWSVGGNQPQHF,TGTGCCTGGAGTGTGGGGGGAAATCAGCCCCAGCATTTT
many,-,TRBJ2-5,TRBV7-6,CASSSGTNKETQYF,TGTGCCAGCAGCTCTGGGACAAACAAAGAGACCCAGTACTTC
many,TRBD1,TRBJ2-5,TRBV20-1,CSAREGDRGRETQYF,TGCAGTGCTAGAGAAGGTGACAGGGGACGAGAGACCCAGTACTTC